Below are 29 T cell receptor beta chains sequenced from a single sample in a study of vaccination effects on CD4 cells after COVID-19. This table comes from immunoSEQ multiplex PCR, and its TCRdb copy is limited to in-frame clones, with some not included. The sample consists of some 68,000 clones, 75% to 90% of them appearing once. Their specific antigens are unknown. In the ViraFEST assay, antigen-specific CD4+ clonotypes were identified by expansion after peptide-pool stimulation. Isolating CD4+ T cells followed ten to eleven days of culture. None of the vaccinated had previously contracted SARS-CoV-2, and their nucleocapsid antibodies tested negative. The material was CD4+ T cells from PBMCs cultured with SARS-CoV-2 spike peptides, obtained before COVID-19 vaccination. These receptors originate from a human donor who received a COVID-19 vaccine.

This clone has a single count. The V gene is TRBV12-5, the J gene TRBJ1-4, with a weak D call TRBD1 (5 bases). Germline V gene sequence: CDR1 LGHNT, CDR2 FRNRAP. V was clipped by 6 bases and J by 8 bases, with 19 bases between them. The CDR3 covers 15 residues. The CDR3 reads CASGSPDWGGEKLFF. In DNA, the CDR3 is TGTGCTAGTGGCTCACCGGACTGGGGCGGCGAAAAACTGTTTTTT.

The J gene is TRBJ1-1, the V gene TRBV18, with D possibly being TRBD1 (6 bases). V lost 4 bases and J 8 bases, leaving 11 bases between the germline ends. Germline loops: CDR1 KGHSH, CDR2 LQKENI. The CDR3 sequence is 12 residues long. The CDR3 DNA is TGTGCCAGCTCACTCGGACAGAGAGAAGCTTTCTTT. Translation: CASSLGQREAFF.

This clone is a singleton in its sample. This rearrangement joins TRBV5-8 to TRBJ1-1; D remains unclear. Germline V CDR1 and CDR2: SGHTS, YDEGEE. V lost 7 bases and J 1 base, leaving 20 bases between the germline ends. This CDR3 contains 16 residues. CDR3 bases: TGTGCCAGCCCCTGGGCCGGGGTTAGACCGAACACTGAAGCTTTCTTT. Residues: CASPWAGVRPNTEAFF.

The chain employs TRBV28 and TRBJ2-5; D is unresolved. The germline V gene has CDR1 MDHEN and CDR2 SYDVKM. The CDR3 totals 16 residues. The germline V and J ends were trimmed by 0 bases and 4 bases, with 15 bases remaining between them. The CDR3 here is CASSLCFIDDRETQYF. DNA for the CDR3: TGTGCCAGCAGTTTATGCTTTATCGATGATCGAGAGACCCAGTACTTC.

DNA for the CDR3: TGTGCCAGCTCACCCCGGGACGGCAACAATGAGCAGTTCTTC. Translation: CASSPRDGNNEQFF. This rearrangement joins TRBV18 to TRBJ2-1; tentatively, D is TRBD1 or TRBD2 (5 bases each). From germline, CDR1 is KGHSH and CDR2 LQKENI. V was cut by 3 bases and J by 5 bases, with 11 bases left in between. This CDR3 spans 14 amino acids. Full variable domain (rest looked up from reference TRBV18 and TRBJ2-1): NAGVMQNPRHLVRRRGQEARLRCSPMKGHSHVYWYRQLPEEGLKFMVYLQKENIIDESGMPKERFSAEFPKEGPSILRIQQVVRGDSAAYFCASSPRDGNNEQFFGPGTRLTVL.

The J gene is TRBJ1-5, the V gene TRBV18; TRBD1 might be the D (6 bases). V dropped 6 bases and J dropped 9 bases, with 30 bases sitting between them. CDR3 size: 18 residues. CDR1 is KGHSH, CDR2 LQKENI, per germline. CDR3 sequence reads: CASSLGGRGEMAGAPQHF. In DNA, the CDR3 is TGTGCCAGCTCCCTAGGGGGGCGCGGGGAGATGGCCGGGGCGCCCCAGCATTTT.

The chain uses TRBV7-9 and TRBJ1-4; TRBD1 aligns across 8 bases. In germline, CDR1 is SEHNR, CDR2 FQNEAQ (reference sequence). The J segment lost 7 bases and the V segment lost 0 bases, leaving 7 bases of the junction unmatched. The CDR3 length is 16 residues. The CDR3 is CASSLATGAQGEKLFF. The CDR3 DNA reads TGTGCCAGCAGCTTAGCGACAGGGGCGCAGGGTGAAAAACTGTTTTTT.

This chain links TRBV18 with TRBJ1-4; tentatively, D is TRBD1 (5 bases). Looked up from germline, CDR1 is KGHSH and CDR2 is LQKENI. There are 14 residues in the CDR3. Trimming took off 3 bases at V and 8 bases at J, with 13 bases between the two ends. CDR3 residues: CASSPSQVEEKLFF. CDR3 sequence (DNA): TGTGCCAGCTCACCGTCACAGGTGGAGGAAAAACTGTTTTTT.

The gene calls are TRBV19 and TRBJ2-3; the D gene is possibly TRBD1 (6 bases). CDR3 length: 14 residues. Per germline, CDR1 LNHDA and CDR2 SQIVND (reference sequence). Trimming shortened V by 4 bases and J by 2 bases, and 10 bases separated the two germline ends. The CDR3 reads CASSRQANTDTQYF. CDR3 nucleotides: TGTGCCAGTAGTAGACAGGCCAACACAGATACGCAGTATTTT.

In this sample, this clone turned up once. The chain links TRBV6-5 to TRBJ1-6; tentatively, D is TRBD1 (6 bases). Germline V gives CDR1 MNHEY, CDR2 SVGAGI. Trimming shortened V by 6 bases and J by 10 bases, and 19 bases separated the two germline ends. This CDR3 contains 15 residues. CDR3 region: CASSIGGQGGSPLHF. In nucleotides, the CDR3 is TGTGCCAGCAGCATAGGGGGTCAGGGAGGGTCACCCCTCCACTTT.

This clone showed up just once. The genes are TRBV4-2 and TRBJ1-1, with D uncertain. The CDR3 spans 15 residues. Trimming took 0 bases from V and 6 from J, leaving 14 bases between them. Germline V gene sequence: CDR1 LGHNA, CDR2 YNFKEQ. The CDR3 DNA is TGTGCCAGCAGCCAAGATCGCCAAGGGAGACCTGAAGCTTTCTTT. It is translated as CASSQDRQGRPEAFF.

The V and J genes are TRBV5-1 and TRBJ2-3, with D perhaps assigned TRBD1 or TRBD2 (6 bases each). CDR1 is SGHRS and CDR2 is YFSETQ in the germline V gene. Deletions cut 4 bases from V and 6 bases from J, with 33 bases between. The CDR3 has 20 amino acids. Written as DNA, the CDR3 is TGCGCCAGCAGCCTACTCCGGGACAATAGTGTCAGGGTTCGGGGGGATACGCAGTATTTT. It translates to CASSLLRDNSVRVRGDTQYF.

This clone has only one observation. The gene calls are TRBV6-2 or TRBV6-3 and TRBJ2-1; no clear D. Germline V CDR1 and CDR2: MNHEY, SVGEGT. The CDR3 has 15 residues. The V end was cut by 5 bases, the J end by 5 bases, with 16 bases between. CDR3 region: CASSQTAPINNEQFF. For the CDR3, the DNA is TGTGCCAGCAGTCAGACCGCACCGATAAACAATGAGCAGTTCTTC.

The V call is TRBV24-1, the J call TRBJ2-5; D unclear. CDR3 length: 14 amino acids. Germline V gene sequence: CDR1 KGHDR, CDR2 SFDVKD. V shed 6 bases and J shed 5 bases, with 15 bases lying between them. CDR3: CATSQSGPRETQYF. The DNA for the CDR3 is TGTGCCACCAGTCAGTCGGGCCCCCGGGAGACCCAGTACTTC.

This clone was seen once. This chain uses TRBV7-2 with TRBJ2-5; D uncertain. The CDR3 is 11 amino acids. In germline, CDR1 is SGHTA, CDR2 FQGNSA. V was shortened by 5 bases and J by 5 bases, with 6 bases between the two germline ends. CDR3 DNA: TGTGCCAGCAGCCCTCTTGAGACCCAGTACTTC. Amino acid sequence: CASSPLETQYF.

The chain joins TRBV5-1 to TRBJ2-6; D not certain. The CDR3 extends over 15 amino acids. Looked up from germline, CDR1 is SGHRS and CDR2 is YFSETQ. V lost 0 bases to trimming and J lost 2 bases, with 6 bases between them. The CDR3 region has the DNA TGCGCCAGCAGCTTGGTGGTTACTGGGGCCAACGTCCTGACTTTC. Its translation: CASSLVVTGANVLTF.

This clone has a single count. The rearrangement uses TRBV6-5 and TRBJ2-3, with TRBD1 identical over 7 bases. CDR1 is MNHEY, CDR2 SVGAGI, per germline. The CDR3 has 15 amino acids. V lost 10 bases, J lost 5 bases, and 15 bases stayed unmatched. CDR3 sequence: CATARRGGAGDTQYF. DNA for the CDR3: TGTGCCACCGCCCGGCGAGGGGGCGCGGGAGATACGCAGTATTTT.

The CDR3 spells CASSPTSGGSTDTQYF. In DNA form, the CDR3 reads TGTGCCAGCAGCCCCACCTCAGGGGGGAGCACAGATACGCAGTATTTT. The chain carries TRBV6-2 or TRBV6-3 and TRBJ2-3; D is possibly TRBD1 (7 bases). CDR3 length: 16 amino acids. Per germline, CDR1 MNHEY and CDR2 SVGEGT. V was clipped by 6 bases and J by 0 bases, with 16 bases between them.

The table lists this clone with a few counts. This chain uses TRBV18 with TRBJ1-1; D gene ambiguous. Germline values: CDR1 KGHSH, CDR2 LQKENI. Deletions cut 2 bases from V and 1 base from J, with 11 bases between. The CDR3 extends over 15 amino acids. The CDR3 region is CASSPSPRRNTEAFF. CDR3 nucleotides: TGTGCCAGCTCACCATCTCCCAGGAGGAACACTGAAGCTTTCTTT.

This clone was detected only a few times. This chain connects TRBV24-1 to TRBJ2-1; D call uncertain. V lost 9 bases to trimming and J lost 8 bases, with 19 bases between them. The CDR3 has 14 amino acids. The germline CDR1 and CDR2 sequences are KGHDR and SFDVKD. The CDR3 sequence is CATGSSLTAYEQFF. The CDR3 coding sequence is TGTGCCACCGGGTCGAGTCTTACTGCTTATGAGCAGTTCTTC.

V and J are TRBV3-1 (or the pseudogene TRBV3-2) and TRBJ2-1; 10 positions agree with TRBD1. J lost 5 bases, V lost 4 bases, and 5 bases had no gene match. Germline CDR1 is LGHDT and CDR2 is YNNKEL (reference sequence). The CDR3 extends over 15 amino acids. The CDR3 coding sequence is TGTGCCAGCAGCCGCGGACAGGGGGGTCACAATGAGCAGTTCTTC. Its translation: CASSRGQGGHNEQFF.

This clone was seen more than once but under ten times. The V and J genes are TRBV2 and TRBJ1-1; unclear D gene. This CDR3 is 13 amino acids long. CDR1 is SNHLY, CDR2 FYNNEI, per germline. V lost 5 bases and J lost 5, with 12 bases in between. The CDR3, as DNA: TGTGCCAGCAGTCGCACGACTACTACTGAAGCTTTCTTT. Translated, it gives CASSRTTTTEAFF.

For the CDR3, the DNA is TGTGCCAGCAGTGATCCCGGCAGGGGGAGCTCCTACGAGCAGTACGTC. It translates to CASSDPGRGSSYEQYV. The rearrangement joins TRBV6-1 to TRBJ2-7; TRBD1 matches 7 bases. Germline values: CDR1 MNHNS, CDR2 SASEGT. CDR3 length equals 16 residues. The V gene end was trimmed by 3 bases and the J gene end by 0 bases; junction bases not matched to a gene: 8.

The chain couples TRBV5-1 to TRBJ2-2; no firm D call. The ends were cut back, 0 bases at V and 0 bases at J, with 9 bases in the middle. The germline gives CDR1 SGHRS, CDR2 YFSETQ. This CDR3 is built from 16 residues. The CDR3 spells CASSLGATTNTGELFF. The CDR3 DNA sequence: TGCGCCAGCAGCTTGGGGGCTACAACGAACACCGGGGAGCTGTTTTTT.

This sequence joins TRBV30 and TRBJ2-3; the match to TRBD2 covers 7 bases. Germline loops: CDR1 GTSNPN, CDR2 SVGIG (reference sequence). The CDR3 extends over 15 amino acids. V lost 0 bases, J lost 5 bases, and 8 bases stayed unmatched. The CDR3 loop reads CAWSVGLGGGDTQYF. CDR3 sequence (DNA): TGTGCCTGGAGTGTAGGCCTGGGGGGGGGAGATACGCAGTATTTT.

The chain's CDR3 is CATSKQGGGYTF. The DNA for the CDR3 is TGTGCCACCAGTAAACAGGGTGGGGGCTACACCTTC. V and J are TRBV24-1 and TRBJ1-2; a weak D match, TRBD1 (6 bases). V was trimmed by 6 bases and J by 8 bases, leaving 12 bases between them. In germline, CDR1 is KGHDR, CDR2 SFDVKD. The CDR3 contains 12 residues.

V is TRBV6-6 and J is TRBJ2-7; D may be TRBD1 (6 bases). Trimming pared 11 bases from V and 13 bases from J, leaving 21 bases between. The CDR3 loop spans 11 amino acids. Germline-derived CDR1 and CDR2 are MNHNY and SVGAGI (reference sequence). The CDR3 DNA reads TGTGCCGGGGACACGGGACCCCCCGCCTACGTC. Amino acid sequence: CAGDTGPPAYV.

The V call is TRBV9, the J call TRBJ1-6, with D maybe TRBD1 (5 bases). The germline V gene has CDR1 SGDLS and CDR2 YYNGEE. CDR3 length: 15 residues. V lost 4 bases and J lost 9, with 17 bases in between. The CDR3 protein is CASSRQRGVTSPLHF. The CDR3 region has the DNA TGTGCCAGCAGCAGACAGCGGGGGGTGACTTCACCCCTCCACTTT.

The chain is built from TRBV7-2 and TRBJ1-1; possible D gene TRBD1, 5 bases. V was clipped by 3 bases and J by 1 base, with 12 bases between them. CDR3 length equals 15 residues. The germline CDR1 and CDR2 sequences are SGHTA and FQGNSA. Here the CDR3 DNA reads TGTGCCAGCAGCTTCGTTACTCAGGGGAACACTGAAGCTTTCTTT. This translates into CASSFVTQGNTEAFF.